Listed below are T cell receptor beta chains from one sample, sequenced in a study of cytomegalovirus exposure and HLA in healthy donors. TCRdb's copy holds only in-frame clones and misses some; the assay was immunoSEQ multiplex PCR. The data hold some 150,000 clones, with roughly 80% observed a single time. Sequenced input: PBMCs. The receptor source for this set is a woman aged 45-65 years in good health and CMV-seronegative. Both conserved end residues are part of each CDR3. The order of the fields is V gene, J gene, clone size, D gene, CDR3 DNA, CDR3 protein. A D gene is named only where the DNA matches it firmly. Only some rows state a clone size, as once, few, many or a class for expanded clones.

V gene: TRBV5-6
J gene: TRBJ1-2
clone size: -
D gene: -
CDR3 DNA: TGTGCCAGCAGCTTGGTTCCCGGGGATGGCTACACCTTC
CDR3 protein: CASSLVPGDGYTF

V gene: TRBV10-3
J gene: TRBJ2-7
clone size: -
D gene: TRBD1
CDR3 DNA: TGTGCCATCAGCACAGGGGAACCCTACGAGCAGTACTTC
CDR3 protein: CAISTGEPYEQYF

V gene: TRBV9
J gene: TRBJ2-2
clone size: -
D gene: -
CDR3 DNA: TGTGCCAGCCGACAGGCCCCTAACACCGGGGAGCTGTTTTTT
CDR3 protein: CASRQAPNTGELFF

V gene: TRBV7-2
J gene: TRBJ2-7
clone size: -
D gene: -
CDR3 DNA: TGTGCCAGCAGCTTTTCTCGCTACGAGCAGTACTTC
CDR3 protein: CASSFSRYEQYF

V gene: TRBV5-1
J gene: TRBJ1-1
clone size: few
D gene: TRBD1
CDR3 DNA: TGCGCCAGCAGCTCAGGGGGCGGGCTGAACACTGAAGCTTTCTTT
CDR3 protein: CASSSGGGLNTEAFF

V gene: TRBV7-9
J gene: TRBJ2-7
clone size: -
D gene: -
CDR3 DNA: TGTGCCAGCAGCCTCCAGGGCCACGAGCAGTACTTC
CDR3 protein: CASSLQGHEQYF

V gene: TRBV11-3
J gene: TRBJ2-3
clone size: -
D gene: -
CDR3 DNA: TGTGCCAGCAGCCAGACCGGGCCGGGGGATACGCAGTATTTT
CDR3 protein: CASSQTGPGDTQYF

V gene: TRBV30
J gene: TRBJ1-6
clone size: -
D gene: TRBD1
CDR3 DNA: TGTGCCTGGAGTAGGAGGACAGGGTTGGATTCACCCCTCCACTTT
CDR3 protein: CAWSRRTGLDSPLHF

V gene: TRBV6-6
J gene: TRBJ2-1
clone size: -
D gene: TRBD1
CDR3 DNA: TGTGCCAGCTTCTGGGGGACAGCTAGGGATGAGCAGTTCTTC
CDR3 protein: CASFWGTARDEQFF

V gene: TRBV7-9
J gene: TRBJ2-3
clone size: -
D gene: TRBD2
CDR3 DNA: TGTGCCAGCAGCTACCCTAGCGGGAGTGTACCAGATACGCAGTATTTT
CDR3 protein: CASSYPSGSVPDTQYF

V gene: TRBV30
J gene: TRBJ1-2
clone size: few
D gene: -
CDR3 DNA: TGTGCCTGGAGTGCCGGGGGAGGGGGAATCGGTGGCTACACCTTC
CDR3 protein: CAWSAGGGGIGGYTF

V gene: TRBV6-4
J gene: TRBJ2-2
clone size: -
D gene: -
CDR3 DNA: TGTGCCAGCAGTGACTCGACAGCCGGGGAGCTGTTTTTT
CDR3 protein: CASSDSTAGELFF

V gene: TRBV15
J gene: TRBJ1-5
clone size: -
D gene: -
CDR3 DNA: TGTGCCACCAGCACAGGGAATCAGCCCCAGCATTTT
CDR3 protein: CATSTGNQPQHF

V gene: TRBV5-6
J gene: TRBJ1-2
clone size: -
D gene: TRBD1
CDR3 DNA: TGTGCCAGCAGCTCGGTTCAGGGGGCTTCTCGGGGCTACACCTTC
CDR3 protein: CASSSVQGASRGYTF

V gene: TRBV4-1
J gene: TRBJ1-5
clone size: few
D gene: TRBD1
CDR3 DNA: TGCGCCAGCAGCCAAGATGAAACAGGGGTTCAGCCCCAGCATTTT
CDR3 protein: CASSQDETGVQPQHF

V gene: TRBV5-1
J gene: TRBJ2-5
clone size: -
D gene: TRBD2
CDR3 DNA: TGCGCCAGCAGCCAGGGACTAGCGGGGCAAGAGACCCAGTACTTC
CDR3 protein: CASSQGLAGQETQYF

V gene: TRBV5-1
J gene: TRBJ1-3
clone size: -
D gene: -
CDR3 DNA: TGCGCCAGCAGCTTGGTTTCCGGGGACTCTGGAAACACCATATATTTT
CDR3 protein: CASSLVSGDSGNTIYF

V gene: TRBV7-3
J gene: TRBJ1-1
clone size: -
D gene: -
CDR3 DNA: TGTGCCAGCAGCGGGGGCGGAAACACTGAAGCTTTCTTT
CDR3 protein: CASSGGGNTEAFF

V gene: TRBV6-6
J gene: TRBJ2-7
clone size: once
D gene: -
CDR3 DNA: TGTGCCAGTAGACGGGAAGGTGTTTACGAGCAGTACTTC
CDR3 protein: CASRREGVYEQYF

V gene: TRBV5-8
J gene: TRBJ2-3
clone size: -
D gene: -
CDR3 DNA: TGTGCCAGCAGCTCCGGTACCGGGGGAAGCACAGATACGCAGTATTTT
CDR3 protein: CASSSGTGGSTDTQYF

V gene: TRBV28
J gene: TRBJ2-1
clone size: -
D gene: TRBD2
CDR3 DNA: TGTGCCAGCAGTGGGAATAGCGGGAGCATAGGTAGCTCCTACAATGAGCAGTTCTTC
CDR3 protein: CASSGNSGSIGSSYNEQFF

V gene: TRBV18
J gene: TRBJ1-2
clone size: -
D gene: -
CDR3 DNA: TGTGCCAGTTCAGACTCAAACGGGAATTATGGCTACACCTTC
CDR3 protein: CASSDSNGNYGYTF

V gene: TRBV30
J gene: TRBJ1-1
clone size: -
D gene: -
CDR3 DNA: TGTGCCTGCCGGCAGGGAAAAAGGATGAACACTGAAGCTTTCTTT
CDR3 protein: CACRQGKRMNTEAFF

V gene: TRBV19
J gene: TRBJ1-1
clone size: -
D gene: -
CDR3 DNA: TGTGCCAGTAGTATAGGAGGTCGCGGATGGTCTGAAGCTTTCTTT
CDR3 protein: CASSIGGRGWSEAFF

V gene: TRBV5-1
J gene: TRBJ2-3
clone size: -
D gene: TRBD2
CDR3 DNA: TGCGCCAGCAGTCCTATAGCGGGGGGGCCAACTGATACGCAGTATTTT
CDR3 protein: CASSPIAGGPTDTQYF

V gene: TRBV2
J gene: TRBJ1-4
clone size: few
D gene: -
CDR3 DNA: TGTGCCAGCTTGTCCGGAAAACTGTTTTTT
CDR3 protein: CASLSGKLFF

V gene: TRBV7-2
J gene: TRBJ2-4
clone size: -
D gene: TRBD2
CDR3 DNA: TGTGCCAGCAGCCGCGTTGGGGGGGGAAGCAAAAACATTCAGTACTTC
CDR3 protein: CASSRVGGGSKNIQYF

V gene: TRBV5-6
J gene: TRBJ2-7
clone size: -
D gene: -
CDR3 DNA: TGTGCCAGCAGCTTGGGACAGTCCCCCTCCTACGAGCAGTACTTC
CDR3 protein: CASSLGQSPSYEQYF

V gene: TRBV4-3
J gene: TRBJ2-2
clone size: -
D gene: -
CDR3 DNA: TGCGCCAGCAGCCAGAGACAGGTGAACACCGGGGAGCTGTTTTTT
CDR3 protein: CASSQRQVNTGELFF

V gene: TRBV4-1
J gene: TRBJ2-3
clone size: -
D gene: TRBD2
CDR3 DNA: TGCGCCAGCAGCCAACTGTGGACTAGCGGGAGGGCCGGGTCAGATACGCAGTATTTT
CDR3 protein: CASSQLWTSGRAGSDTQYF

V gene: TRBV11-3
J gene: TRBJ2-2
clone size: -
D gene: -
CDR3 DNA: TGTGCCAGCAGCTTAGGGCTTACGAACACCGGGGAGCTGTTTTTT
CDR3 protein: CASSLGLTNTGELFF